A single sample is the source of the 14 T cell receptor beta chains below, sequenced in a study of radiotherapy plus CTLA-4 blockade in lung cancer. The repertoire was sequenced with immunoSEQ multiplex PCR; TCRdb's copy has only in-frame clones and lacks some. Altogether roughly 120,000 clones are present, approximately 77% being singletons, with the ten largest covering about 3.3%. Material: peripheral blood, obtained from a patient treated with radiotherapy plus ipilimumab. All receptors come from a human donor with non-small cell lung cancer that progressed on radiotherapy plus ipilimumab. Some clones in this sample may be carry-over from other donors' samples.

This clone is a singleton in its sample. The CDR3 bases are TGCAGTGCTGCAGGGATTGAGCAGTTCTTC. As protein: CSAAGIEQFF. The V and J genes are TRBV20-1 and TRBJ2-1, with a weak D call TRBD1 (5 bases). CDR1 and CDR2 from the germline V gene are DFQATT and SNEGSKA (reference sequence). Trimming shortened V by 5 bases and J by 9 bases, and 8 bases separated the two germline ends. This CDR3 contains 10 residues.

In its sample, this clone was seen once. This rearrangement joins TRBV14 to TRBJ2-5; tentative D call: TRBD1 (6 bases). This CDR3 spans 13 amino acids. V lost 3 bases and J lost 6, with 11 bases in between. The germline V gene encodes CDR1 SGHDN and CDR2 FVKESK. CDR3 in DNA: TGTGCCAGCAGCCAGAGGGGGTCCCAGACCCAGTACTTC. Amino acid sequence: CASSQRGSQTQYF.

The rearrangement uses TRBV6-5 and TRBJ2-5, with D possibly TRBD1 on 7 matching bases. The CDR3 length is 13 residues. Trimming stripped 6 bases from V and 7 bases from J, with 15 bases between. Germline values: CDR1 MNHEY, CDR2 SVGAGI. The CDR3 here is CASRDRQGGTQYF. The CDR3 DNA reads TGTGCCAGCAGAGATAGACAGGGAGGGACCCAGTACTTC.

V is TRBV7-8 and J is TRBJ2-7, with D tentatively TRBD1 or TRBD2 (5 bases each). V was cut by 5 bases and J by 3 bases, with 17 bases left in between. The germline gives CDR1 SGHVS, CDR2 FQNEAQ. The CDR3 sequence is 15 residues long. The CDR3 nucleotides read TGTGCCAGCAGCCCACCTGGGACCCGGGACTACGAGCAGTACTTC. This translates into CASSPPGTRDYEQYF. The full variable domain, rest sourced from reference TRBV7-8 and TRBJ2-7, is GAGVSQSPRYKVAKRGQDVALRCDPISGHVSLFWYQQALGQGPEFLTYFQNEAQLDKSGLPSDRFFAERPEGSVSTLKIQRTQQEDSAVYLCASSPPGTRDYEQYFGPGTRLTVT.

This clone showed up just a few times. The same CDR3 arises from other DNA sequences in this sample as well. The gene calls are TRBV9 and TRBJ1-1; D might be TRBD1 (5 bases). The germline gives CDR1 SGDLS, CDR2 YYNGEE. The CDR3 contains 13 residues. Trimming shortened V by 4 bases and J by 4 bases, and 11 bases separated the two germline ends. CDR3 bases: TGTGCCAGCAGCCCCTGGGGGGGCACTGAAGCTTTCTTT. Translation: CASSPWGGTEAFF. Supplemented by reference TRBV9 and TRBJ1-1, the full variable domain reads DSGVTQTPKHLITATGQRVTLRCSPRSGDLSVYWYQQSLDQGLQFLIQYYNGEERAKGNILERFSAQQFPDLHSELNLSSLELGDSALYFCASSPWGGTEAFFGQGTRLTVV.

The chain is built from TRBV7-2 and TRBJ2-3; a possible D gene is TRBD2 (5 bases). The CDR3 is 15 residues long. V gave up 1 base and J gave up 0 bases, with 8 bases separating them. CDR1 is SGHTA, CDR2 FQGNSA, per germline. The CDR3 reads CASSLGGLSTDTQYF. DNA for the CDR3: TGTGCCAGCAGCTTAGGCGGGTTAAGCACAGATACGCAGTATTTT.

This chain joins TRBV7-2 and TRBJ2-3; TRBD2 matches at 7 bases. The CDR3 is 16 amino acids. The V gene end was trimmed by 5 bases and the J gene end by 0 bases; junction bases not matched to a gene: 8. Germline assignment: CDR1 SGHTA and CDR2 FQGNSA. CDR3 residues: CASSHPGLPSTDTQYF. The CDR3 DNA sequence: TGTGCCAGCAGCCATCCGGGACTACCTAGCACAGATACGCAGTATTTT.

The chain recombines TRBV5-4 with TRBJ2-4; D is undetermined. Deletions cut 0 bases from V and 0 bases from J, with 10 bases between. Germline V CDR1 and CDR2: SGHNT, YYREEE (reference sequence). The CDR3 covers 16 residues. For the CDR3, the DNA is TGTGCCAGCAGCTTGGGTGGACCCCTAGCCAAAAACATTCAGTACTTC. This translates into CASSLGGPLAKNIQYF.

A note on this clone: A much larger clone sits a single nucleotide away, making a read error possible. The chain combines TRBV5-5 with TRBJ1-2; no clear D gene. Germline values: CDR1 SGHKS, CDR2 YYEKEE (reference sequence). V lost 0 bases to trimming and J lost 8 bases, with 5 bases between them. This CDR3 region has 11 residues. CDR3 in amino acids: CASSLDGGYTF. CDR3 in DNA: TGTGCCAGCAGCTTGGACGGGGGCTACACCTTC.

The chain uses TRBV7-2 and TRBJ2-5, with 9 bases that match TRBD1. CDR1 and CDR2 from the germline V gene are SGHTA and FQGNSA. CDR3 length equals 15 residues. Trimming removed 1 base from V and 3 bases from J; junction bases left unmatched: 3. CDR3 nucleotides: TGTGCCAGCAGCTTAGGACAGGGGGGGAAAGAGACCCAGTACTTC. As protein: CASSLGQGGKETQYF.

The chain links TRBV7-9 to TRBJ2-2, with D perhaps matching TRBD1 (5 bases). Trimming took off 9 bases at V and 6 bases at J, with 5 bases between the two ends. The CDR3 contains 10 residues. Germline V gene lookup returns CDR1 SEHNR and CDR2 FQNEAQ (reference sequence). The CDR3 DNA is TGTGCCAGAGGGGCCGGGGAGCTGTTTTTT. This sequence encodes CARGAGELFF.

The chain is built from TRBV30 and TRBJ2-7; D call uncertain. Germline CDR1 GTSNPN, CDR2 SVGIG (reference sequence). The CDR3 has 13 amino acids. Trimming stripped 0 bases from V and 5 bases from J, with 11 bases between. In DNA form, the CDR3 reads TGTGCCTGGAGTGTCGGTAGTCAGAACGAGCAGTACTTC. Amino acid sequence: CAWSVGSQNEQYF.

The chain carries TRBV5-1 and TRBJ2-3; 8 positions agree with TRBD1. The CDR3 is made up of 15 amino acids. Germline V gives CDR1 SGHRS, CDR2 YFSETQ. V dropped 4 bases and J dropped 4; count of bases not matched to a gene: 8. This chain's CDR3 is CASSLRTGRPDTQYF. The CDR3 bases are TGCGCCAGCAGCCTAAGGACAGGGAGGCCAGATACGCAGTATTTT.

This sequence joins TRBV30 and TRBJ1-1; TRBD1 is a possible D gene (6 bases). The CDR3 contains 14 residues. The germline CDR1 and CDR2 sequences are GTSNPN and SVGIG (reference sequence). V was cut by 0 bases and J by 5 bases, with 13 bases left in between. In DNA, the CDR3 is TGTGCCTGGAGTGTTAGGGGGAGGATGACTGAAGCTTTCTTT. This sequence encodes CAWSVRGRMTEAFF.